The subject of this entry is one TCR beta chain. Its antigen remains unidentified. The record has no base qualities; no much larger clone is one base away. TCRbeta CDR3 regions were amplified from genomic DNA using the immunoSEQ Assay, a bias-controlled multiplex PCR. Processing in the source paper ran as follows. The number of nucleated cells in each sample was estimated by amplification of reference gene primers within the assay. To quantify the absolute abundance of each unique TCRbeta CDR3 rearrangement, sequence reads were collapsed and filtered. Productive Simpson clonality was computed per sample as the square root of Simpson's diversity index over productive rearrangements. The immuneACCESS repertoire file appears here via TCRdb, limited to in-frame rearrangements. These files lack a portion of the clones; in checked studies, under half of the deficit traces to unresolved V genes, and the cause of the others is not known. That table furnishes V, J and clone size, whereas the DNA furnished D and trimming. This sample lists about 220,000 clones; approximately 84% were detected once. The ten largest account for about 1.9% of the sample.

Collaborating institutions collected whole blood in K2EDTA tubes following their own protocols. Collaborator samples were shipped for TCRbeta analysis as frozen whole blood, isolated PBMCs, or DNA extracted from either sample type. According to the germline V gene, CDR1 reads MDHEN and CDR2 reads SYDVKM. The CDR3 contains 14 residues, cysteine and phenylalanine counted. Only the CDR3 region is kept as DNA, spanning 42 bases read in frame from base 1. The V and J ends are trimmed by 7 bases and 4 bases, leaving 16 bases between them. This record belongs to a study of blood T cell repertoires in COVID-19 (dated by TCRdb to the early 2020s). Background for the entire study: Collaborator samples came from the United States, Italy and Spain and covered acute and convalescent phases of COVID-19. A freely available public database, intended as a resource for researchers studying the immune response to SARS-CoV-2, is where the repertoires were released. Sample metadata almost always included a de-identified subject ID, COVID-19 status, age in years and sex. The prospective study material was composed of cDNA or gDNA derived from T cells, B-cell-depleted T cells, or PBMCs. Deeply sampled blood TCRbeta repertoires from subjects exposed to, actively infected with, or recovered from COVID-19 were included in the dataset. The samples were drawn from two sources: the first 160 participants of the ongoing ImmuneRACE study, and fewer than 1,500 subjects contributed by 6 global collaborators. HLA class I and class II types, where available, came from metadata supplied by the sample provider rather than from assay-based typing.

Overall results and qualifications from the work: Clinical and demographic metadata were provided uncurated, with the amount varying by source and participant.

The TCR originated in a middle-aged man with active or convalescent COVID-19. The rearrangement combines TRBV28 with TRBJ1-2, and the D gene may be TRBD1, 5 bases matching. Material: peripheral blood. This receptor carries the CDR3 CASTRGGDSYGYTF. DNA sequence: TGTGCCAGCACCCGGGGAGGGGATTCCTATGGCTACACCTTC.